These 10 T cell receptor gamma chains share one sample of origin, sequenced in a study of γδ T cells in repeated Plasmodium falciparum infection. TCRdb called clones anew from the multiplex PCR reads with CATT. The top ten hold approximately 19% of the sample, which has 30,000 or so gamma-chain clones, 1.4% seen once. Gammadelta T cells were flow-sorted from PBMC into Vgamma9/Vdelta2+ and Vdelta2-negative populations for bulk analysis. Sample: gamma-delta T cells from blood. All receptors derive from a pool of human donors (malaria-infected and uninfected, not separated).

This clone was found many times. A far larger clone is only one base removed, so a read error is likely. The same CDR3 arises from other DNA sequences in this sample as well. This rearrangement joins TRGV3 to TRGJ1 or TRGJ2. Germline V lookup: CDR1 VTNTFY, CDR2 YDVSTARD (reference sequence). This CDR3 has 12 amino acids. CDR3 in amino acids: CATWDRIHKKLF. The DNA for the CDR3 is TGTGCCACCTGGGACAGGATCCATAAGAAACTTTTT.

This clone came up a few times. The protein TCRdb lists belongs to a much larger clone and differs from this DNA's translation at residue 12, which points to a read error; the protein shown is made from the DNA. Called V gene: TRGV9; the J gene was not called. Germline loops: CDR1 GITISATS, CDR2 ISYDGTV (reference sequence). The CDR3 extends over 14 amino acids. The CDR3 spells CALWEVPDYYKRLF. The DNA for the CDR3 is TGTGCCTTGTGGGAGGTCCCCGATTATTATAAGAGACTCTTT.

In this sample, this clone turned up a few times. TCRdb has a much larger clone's protein, which differs at residue 11 from the translation of this DNA, likely because of a read error; what is shown is the protein translated from the DNA. The chain joins TRGV9 to TRGJ1 or TRGJ2. Germline matching of the DNA provided the J gene here, since TCRdb leaves it blank. The CDR3 covers 14 residues. The germline V gene encodes CDR1 GITISATS and CDR2 ISYDGTV (reference sequence). The chain's CDR3 is CALWEVGHYYEKLF. The CDR3 DNA is TGTGCCTTGTGGGAGGTGGGACATTATTATGAGAAACTCTTT.

Notes on this clone: This likely traces to a read error, being one base from a far larger clone. At the DNA level, this CDR3 is encoded by other sequences in the same sample as well. V gene TRGV9 combines with J gene TRGJP. Here the J gene came from matching the DNA to germline, since TCRdb omits it. The CDR3 length is 18 residues. Per the germline V gene, CDR1 is GITISATS and CDR2 is ISYDGTV (reference sequence). The CDR3 sequence is CALWEGQAEELGKKIKVF. CDR3 coding DNA: TGTGCTTTGTGGGAGGGTCAAGCCGAAGAGTTGGGCAAAAAAATCAAGGTATTT.

In its sample, this clone was seen a few times. This DNA's translation differs at residue 8 from TCRdb's protein, which comes from a much larger clone; a read error is likely, and the protein shown is translated from the DNA. The genes are TRGV9 and TRGJ1 or TRGJ2. TCRdb gives no J gene; it was assigned here by matching the DNA to germline. J was trimmed by 6 bases and V by 2 bases; bases with no gene match: 7. Germline values: CDR1 GITISATS, CDR2 ISYDGTV (reference sequence). CDR3 size: 13 residues. CDR3 sequence reads: CALWEDSCYKKLF. Here the CDR3 DNA reads TGTGCCTTGTGGGAGGACAGTTGTTATAAGAAACTCTTT.

As concerns this clone: The mismatch at residue 5 between this DNA's translation and the TCRdb protein of a much larger clone likely reflects a read error; the protein shown is translated from the DNA. Other DNA sequences in the sample encode the same CDR3. This chain uses TRGV2 with TRGJ1 or TRGJ2. This CDR3 comprises 12 residues. Per germline, CDR1 EGSNGY and CDR2 YDSYNSKV. Losses at the gene ends were 4 bases for V and 12 bases for J; bases not matched to a gene: 12. The DNA for the CDR3 is TGTGCCACCTGGGAGGGGGATAGTGCGAAACTCTTT. Its protein is CATWEGDSAKLF.

This clone is labeled as medium-sized. The chain's CDR3 is CALWEKTLYYKKLF. The CDR3 region has the DNA TGTGCCTTGTGGGAGAAGACCCTTTATTATAAGAAACTCTTT. The chain has TRGV9 and TRGJ1 or TRGJ2. The CDR3 is 14 residues long. CDR1 is GITISATS and CDR2 is ISYDGTV in the germline V gene (reference sequence). Trimming at V came to 3 bases and at J to 3 bases, leaving 8 bases not matched to a gene.

On this clone: The protein TCRdb lists belongs to a much larger clone and differs from this DNA's translation at residue 11, which points to a read error; the protein shown is made from the DNA. A V gene of TRGV9 was called, but no J gene was assigned. This CDR3 is 13 amino acids long. Germline V gives CDR1 GITISATS, CDR2 ISYDGTV (reference sequence). This CDR3 reads CALWEVSGWFRIF. DNA for the CDR3: TGTGCCTTGTGGGAGGTCTCTGGTTGGTTCAGGATATTT.

Remarks on this clone: The protein held in TCRdb is that of a much larger clone and does not match this DNA's translation at residue 7, likely because of a read error; the protein shown is translated from the DNA. The chain is built from TRGV9 and TRGJP. TCRdb offers no J gene call, so here the DNA was matched to germline to obtain one. The CDR3 has 21 amino acids. Germline CDR1 GITISATS, CDR2 ISYDGTV (reference sequence). V lost 2 bases and J lost 9; bases outside the gene matches: 22. The CDR3 coding sequence is TGTGCCTTGTGGGAGGCCCGGCCCGAAGGAAGAAGAGGGTTGGGCAAAAAAATCAAGGTATTT. Translating gives CALWEARPEGRRGLGKKIKVF.

The table lists this clone with many counts. A read error may be the cause here, since a much bigger clone is one base away. The gene calls are TRGV4 and TRGJ1 or TRGJ2. No J gene is reported in TCRdb; it was inferred here by comparing the DNA with germline. Looked up from germline, CDR1 is EGSTGY and CDR2 is YDSYTSSV. Trimming removed 0 bases from V and 3 bases from J; junction bases left unmatched: 8. This CDR3 spans 15 amino acids. DNA of the CDR3: TGTGCCACCTGGGATGGGCCATCCTGTTATTATAAGAAACTCTTT. Protein product: CATWDGPSCYYKKLF.